This T cell receptor beta chain originates from a study of regulatory T cells in long-lasting Graves disease (dated by TCRdb to about 2021). Regarding the research as a whole: Newly diagnosed Graves' disease patients had taken antithyroid drugs for less than 3 months. A total of roughly 33 samples underwent TCR sequencing: about 13 from persistent and roughly 20 from newly diagnosed Graves' disease patients. The study was registered as a clinical trial and conducted in China. This study used TCR sequencing and RNA sequencing of peripheral blood to compare persistent Graves' disease patients against newly diagnosed Graves' disease patients.

Remarks on this clonotype: Its antigen target is currently unknown. The input lacks base qualities; no much larger clone sits a single base away.

Library preparation employed multiplex PCR. TCRdb lists the instrument as Illumina HiSeq 4000. CDR3 regions were amplified by Arm-PCR with iRepertoire HTBI primers to construct TCR beta libraries. Before sequencing, the PCR products underwent gel purification. The study's own analysis went as follows. Gene usage analysis of CDR3 amino acid clonotypes relied on the 55 to 80 TRBV and 13 to 15 TRBJ segments identified across samples. Filtered high-quality paired reads were merged into contigs using COPE and FqMerger. BLAST was used to align contigs to IMGT TRBV, TRBD and TRBJ reference genes, and CDR3 was defined according to IMGT. Highly expanded clones were defined as clonotypes with a frequency above 0.1%. Shannon entropy was used to measure repertoire diversity, and the Gini coefficient was used to measure V-J evenness. Public clonotypes were defined as clonotypes shared by more than one individual. Clones were called with MiXCR by TCRdb after fastp trimmed the public reads at Q25, and only in-frame beta chains were retained. Every entry covers one CDR3 protein and lists the most common genes and DNA from its rows. The V and J calls and clone size are TCRdb's, not the authors'. A total of 400,000 to 500,000 distinct CDR3 sequences appear in this sample, around 13% of them only once. Of the sample, roughly 18% falls within the top ten clones.

What the research found in general, with its limitations: Peripheral blood alone was examined, since thyroid tissue, which constituted the primary lesion, could not be accessed. More public clonotypes were shared among persistent patients (under 3,000) than among newly diagnosed patients (over 900). The small sample size was acknowledged by the authors as a limitation that may reduce accuracy. Sequencing and analysis were restricted to the TCR beta chain. Compared with newly diagnosed patients, patients with persistent Graves' disease had lower TCR Shannon entropy and fewer highly expanded clones, which suggests clonal expansion. Preferential use of TRBV28, TRBJ1-2 and TRBJ2-5 was observed in persistent disease, whereas TRBV20-1 and TRBJ2-1 were favored in newly diagnosed disease.

What the time point label conveys for this sample: newly diagnosed GD, antithyroid drugs for less than 3 months. For both TCR sequencing and RNA sequencing, RNA was extracted from PBMCs in TRIzol. The diagnosis of Graves' disease was made according to American Thyroid Association guidelines. Patients were recruited from an endocrinology department in Xi'an, China. Each patient gave approximately 9.7 milliliters of peripheral blood, collected in an EDTA anticoagulant tube. PBMCs were isolated by Ficoll Paque Plus density gradient separation without further T cell sorting. An Agilent 2100 Bioanalyzer and agarose gel were used to check RNA quality, while a NanoDrop 2000 measured RNA concentration. V gives up 0 bases and J gives up 1 base, and the segment between their germline ends measures 9 bases. CDR1 is given as LGHDT and CDR2 as YNNKEL, both from the germline V gene (reference sequence). The CDR3 measures 16 amino acids from cysteine to phenylalanine. Kept here is only the CDR3 DNA, which spans 48 bases and is read in frame from base 1.

The same data also went into a second study, on T cells in Graves' hyperthyroidism and ophthalmopathy. As noted in the second study: Stable Graves' hyperthyroidism was defined as no progression to ophthalmopathy during 18 months of follow-up. Hyperthyroidism patients were newly diagnosed, with disease duration under 2 months, and aged 18 to 65 years. Exclusion was applied to patients with uncontrolled infections, other autoimmune diseases, pregnancy or lactation. Diagnoses were based on clinical symptoms, serum thyroxine and TRAb, thyroid ultrasound and orbital computed tomography. The first round of RT-PCR for the TCR CDR3 was performed with the HTBI primer set and the Qiagen OneStep RT-PCR kit. Most expanded thyroid clonotypes (frequency above 0.001) were also detected in blood, a finding suggesting that blood repertoires may reflect thyroid immune responses. A 13 V-J signature model separated ophthalmopathy from stable hyperthyroidism, with about 90% sensitivity and about 81% specificity in cross-validation and 80%/75% in testing. During validation, the model predicted progression to ophthalmopathy a median of around 7 months ahead of onset, with 70.59% sensitivity and about 75% specificity. TCR V-J signatures able to tell the groups apart were searched for in a discovery cohort of some 97 patients, of whom 43 had Graves' ophthalmopathy and 55 to 60 had stable Graves' hyperthyroidism. Whether ophthalmopathy could be predicted prospectively was tested in an independent validation cohort made up of approximately 19 hyperthyroidism patients plus 17 patients who later progressed to ophthalmopathy. For training and testing, the approximately 92 patients in the discovery cohort were randomly divided in a 7:3 ratio. In about 6 Graves' hyperthyroidism patients, the study also compared T-cell repertoires from thyroid tissue with T-cell repertoires from blood. Following sampling, methimazole starting at 30 mg daily was given to hyperthyroidism patients, and high-dose intravenous methylprednisolone was given to ophthalmopathy patients. Libraries were constructed in a second round of multiplex PCR, after which size selection and purification were performed. Sequencing of the libraries was done on an Illumina HiSeq2000 using paired-end 100 bp reads. Raw data were processed with SOAPnuke, discarding reads with adapters, uncalled bases, mean Phred below 15, or no exact constant-primer or identifier match. COPE v1.2.5 was used to merge high-quality paired reads, and clonotypes were defined as unique nucleotide sequences. MiTCR v1.1 was used to align clonotypes to the IMGT TRBV, TRBD and TRBJ reference segments. The analysis included only V-J combinations with a frequency above 0.0001, which together covered roughly 99% of the repertoires. The TCS score was defined as the ratio of F50 (clonal expansion) to E x V (chaos), calculated using BLOSUM62-based TCRdist between CDR3 peptides within each V-J. Welch's t-statistics and random forest reduced 500 to 550 V-J features to fewer than 15, which were used in a naive Bayes classifier (R e1071). Sample size was not statistically predetermined, and blinding of investigators to group allocation was not performed. TCR Vbeta CDR3 sequencing of 135 peripheral blood samples (around 45 ophthalmopathy, around 80 hyperthyroidism and roughly 17 progressor patients) is reported in the paper.

The origin of this receptor is a woman between 45 and 60 years old with Graves disease. Donor details come from another sample of the same person, matched by shared clones. The sample here was peripheral blood mononuclear cells (PBMCs), taken at new diagnosis, from a patient treated with antithyroid drugs. Rearrangement joined TRBV3-1 to TRBJ2-2, with a tentative D gene TRBD1 over 6 matching bases. The CDR3 reads as follows: CASSQDRGWNTGELFF. Here is the DNA: TGTGCCAGCAGCCAAGACAGGGGCTGGAACACCGGGGAGCTGTTTTTT.